These 30 T cell receptor beta chains share one sample of origin, sequenced in a study of breast tumors, draining lymph nodes, adjacent tissues. A single record per CDR3 protein comes from TCRdb applying MiXCR to the multiplex PCR reads. The sample lists about 22,000 distinct CDR3 sequences, roughly 55% occurring once. The sample consisted of breast tumor tissue. All receptors derive from a female donor with breast cancer. Some clones in this sample may be carry-over from other donors' samples.

The chain joins TRBV5-1 to TRBJ1-2, with D uncertain. This CDR3 has 14 residues. V was shortened by 3 bases and J by 5 bases, with 14 bases between the two germline ends. CDR1 is SGHRS, CDR2 YFSETQ, per germline. The CDR3 sequence is CASSSGSTPYGYTF. The CDR3 bases are TGCGCCAGCAGCTCGGGCAGCACGCCATATGGCTACACCTTC. Full variable domain (rest looked up from reference TRBV5-1 and TRBJ1-2): KAGVTQTPRYLIKTRGQQVTLSCSPISGHRSVSWYQQTPGQGLQFLFEYFSETQRNKGNFPGRFSGRQFSNSRSEMNVSTLELGDSALYLCASSSGSTPYGYTFGSGTRLTVV.

This clonotype appeared a few times. The chain uses TRBV20-1 and TRBJ2-3; 8 nucleotides match TRBD1. This CDR3 is built from 14 residues. Germline loops: CDR1 DFQATT, CDR2 SNEGSKA (reference sequence). V gave up 4 bases and J gave up 2 bases; unmatched junction bases: 5. As DNA, the CDR3 is TGCAGTGCTAACGGACAGGGAGCCACAGATACGCAGTATTTT. It codes for CSANGQGATDTQYF.

Written as DNA, the CDR3 is TGTGCCAGCAGCCTAGATCGACAGTCCAACTATGGCTACACCTTC. Its protein is CASSLDRQSNYGYTF. V is TRBV14 and J is TRBJ1-2, with a weak D call TRBD1 (5 bases). Germline CDR1 is SGHDN and CDR2 is FVKESK. This CDR3 contains 15 residues. With 4 bases removed from V and 2 bases from J, the gap between germline ends came to 14 bases. Using reference TRBV14 and TRBJ1-2 for the parts outside the CDR3, the full variable domain is EAGVTQFPSHSVIEKGQTVTLRCDPISGHDNLYWYRRVMGKEIKFLLHFVKESKQDESGMPNNRFLAERTGGTYSTLKVQPAELEDSGVYFCASSLDRQSNYGYTFGSGTRLTVV.

CDR3 region: CSVFLGGGLAYTYNEQFF. The CDR3 DNA follows: TGCAGCGTTTTCCTCGGGGGTGGGCTAGCGTATACCTACAATGAGCAGTTCTTC. V usage is TRBV29-1 and J usage is TRBJ2-1; weak D call: TRBD2 (6 bases). Germline assignment: CDR1 SQVTM and CDR2 ANQGSEA. Trimming cost V 5 bases and J 2 bases, with 25 bases left between them. The CDR3 runs to 18 residues.

About this clonotype itself: Mismatch with germline at one junction end may stem from a read error. The rearrangement uses TRBV7-9 and TRBJ1-5; tentative D call: TRBD1 (5 bases). CDR1 is SEHNR, CDR2 FQNEAQ, per germline (reference sequence). The CDR3 sequence is 13 residues long. The CDR3 DNA reads as TGTGTCAGCAGCTTAGGGGCTAATCAGCCCCAGCATTTT. Translated, it gives CVSSLGANQPQHF.

V gene TRBV4-1 combines with J gene TRBJ1-5; maybe TRBD1 (5 bases). The germline V and J ends were trimmed by 1 base and 4 bases, with 17 bases remaining between them. CDR1 and CDR2 from the germline V gene are MGHRA and YSYEKL. This CDR3 is built from 17 residues. The CDR3 region has the DNA TGCGCCAGCAGCCAAGGCGGGGCAGGGTTTAGTAATCAGCCCCAGCATTTT. Protein sequence: CASSQGGAGFSNQPQHF.

A single count supports this clonotype. The chain is built from TRBV5-5 and TRBJ2-7; 7 bases map to TRBD2. The CDR3 is 12 residues long. The junction had 6 bases not matched to a gene; V was cut back by 6 bases and J by 6 bases. Germline lookup yields CDR1 SGHKS and CDR2 YYEKEE (reference sequence). Written as DNA, the CDR3 is TGTGCCAGCACCAATCTAGCGGTCGAGCAGTACTTC. Its translation is CASTNLAVEQYF.

This rearrangement joins TRBV3-1 to TRBJ2-7; D gene uncertain. Germline lookup yields CDR1 LGHDT and CDR2 YNNKEL (reference sequence). V lost 6 bases to trimming and J lost 7 bases, with 16 bases between them. The CDR3 is made up of 13 amino acids. The CDR3 DNA reads as TGTGCCAGCAGTGACGCCGGAGTGGGGGAGCAGTACTTC. This encodes CASSDAGVGEQYF.

In this sample, this clonotype turned up once. V is TRBV7-2 and J is TRBJ2-1, with 11 bases aligning to TRBD2. CDR1 is SGHTA, CDR2 FQGNSA, per germline. The CDR3 extends over 15 amino acids. V was pared by 4 bases and J by 3 bases, with 2 bases of the junction left unmatched. In nucleotides, the CDR3 is TGTGCCAGCAGCTCTAGCGGGGGGTACTACAATGAGCAGTTCTTC. The encoded protein is CASSSSGGYYNEQFF.

The rearrangement uses TRBV10-3 and TRBJ1-3; 7 bases align to TRBD1. CDR1 ENHRY and CDR2 SYGVKD come from the germline V gene. After removal of 1 base from V and 0 bases from J, the junction contained 3 bases not matched to a gene. CDR3 length equals 16 residues. For the CDR3, the DNA is TGTGCCATCAGTGAGTTGGGGACAGCCTCTGGAAACACCATATATTTT. Amino acids: CAISELGTASGNTIYF.

The chain is built from TRBV29-1 and TRBJ2-5; possible D gene TRBD1, 6 bases. Trimming pared 7 bases from V and 5 bases from J, leaving 14 bases between. Germline V CDR1 and CDR2: SQVTM, ANQGSEA. CDR3 length: 12 amino acids. The CDR3 protein is CSGTGMEETQYF. CDR3 DNA: TGCAGCGGAACAGGGATGGAGGAGACCCAGTACTTC. Full variable domain (rest looked up from reference TRBV29-1 and TRBJ2-5): SAVISQKPSRDICQRGTSLTIQCQVDSQVTMMFWYRQQPGQSLTLIATANQGSEATYESGFVIDKFPISRPNLTFSTLTVSNMSPEDSSIYLCSGTGMEETQYFGPGTRLLVL.

In its sample, this clonotype was seen many times. The rearrangement joins TRBV28 to TRBJ2-7, with 9 nucleotides matching TRBD2. V lost 5 bases and J lost 4; bases outside the gene matches: 12. The germline CDR1 and CDR2 sequences are MDHEN and SYDVKM. The CDR3 runs 16 residues. CDR3 coding DNA: TGTGCCAGCAGTCCAAGGGGGGTTAGCGGGAGATACGAGCAGTACTTC. Translating it yields CASSPRGVSGRYEQYF.

This clonotype was picked up one time. This sequence joins TRBV19 and TRBJ2-2; unclear D gene. V lost 3 bases and J 3 bases, leaving 5 bases between the germline ends. This CDR3 is 13 amino acids long. Germline CDR1 is LNHDA and CDR2 is SQIVND (reference sequence). The CDR3 bases are TGTGCCAGTAGTATCTCTGACACCGGGGAGCTGTTTTTT. This gives the protein CASSISDTGELFF.

This chain's CDR3 is CASSLTQGGNNEQFF. In DNA form, the CDR3 reads TGTGCCAGCAGTTTAACCCAGGGAGGGAACAATGAGCAGTTCTTC. The chain joins TRBV12-3 or TRBV12-4 to TRBJ2-1; 7 positions agree with TRBD2. J lost 5 bases, V lost 2 bases, and 6 bases had no gene match. This CDR3 contains 15 residues.

The table lists this clonotype with a count of one. Compared with germline, one end of the junction differs, possibly owing to a read error. The chain combines TRBV7-9 with TRBJ1-2; D is uncertain. The germline CDR1 and CDR2 sequences are SEHNR and FQNEAQ (reference sequence). This CDR3 has 14 amino acids. The CDR3 DNA reads as TGTGCCAGCAGCCAAGGTCCGGCGGTGTATGGCTACTCCTTC. Translated, it gives CASSQGPAVYGYSF.

At least ten counts were recorded for this clonotype. The chain carries TRBV11-1 and TRBJ2-2, with TRBD2 matching over 9 bases. The CDR3 is 21 residues long. Germline assignment: CDR1 SGHAT and CDR2 FQDESV (reference sequence). The J segment lost 4 bases and the V segment lost 5 bases, leaving 23 bases of the junction unmatched. CDR3: CASSNLDWAGGIWYPTGELFF. The CDR3 DNA sequence: TGTGCCAGCAGCAACCTCGACTGGGCGGGGGGGATATGGTACCCCACCGGGGAGCTGTTTTTT. The full variable domain, rest sourced from reference TRBV11-1 and TRBJ2-2, is EAEVAQSPRYKITEKSQAVAFWCDPISGHATLYWYRQILGQGPELLVQFQDESVVDDSQLPKDRFSAERLKGVDSTLKIQPAELGDSAMYLCASSNLDWAGGIWYPTGELFFGEGSRLTVL.

This clonotype showed up many times. The chain joins TRBV28 to TRBJ1-3; a possible D gene is TRBD1 (5 bases). Trimming took off 4 bases at V and 6 bases at J, with 16 bases between the two ends. The CDR3 is 15 amino acids. CDR1 and CDR2 from the germline V gene are MDHEN and SYDVKM. DNA for the CDR3: TGTGCCAGCAGTTCCCCGGGGGGGGGAGTAAACACCATATATTTT. Translation: CASSSPGGGVNTIYF.

V usage is TRBV28 and J usage is TRBJ2-7; 11 nucleotides line up with TRBD2. CDR3 length equals 16 residues. Germline CDR1 and CDR2: MDHEN and SYDVKM. V lost 4 bases to trimming and J lost 4 bases; unmatched junction nucleotides: 9. The DNA for the CDR3 is TGTGCCAGCAGTTCACCAACTAGCGGGAGACCGTACGAGCAGTACTTC. This sequence encodes CASSSPTSGRPYEQYF. The full variable domain, completed using reference TRBV28 and TRBJ2-7, is DVKVTQSSRYLVKRTGEKVFLECVQDMDHENMFWYRQDPGLGLRLIYFSYDVKMKEKGDIPEGYSVSREKKERFSLILESASTNQTSMYLCASSSPTSGRPYEQYFGPGTRLTVT.

This clonotype has at least ten counts. The chain couples TRBV24-1 to TRBJ2-2; 8 nucleotides match TRBD1. This CDR3 has 17 residues. V trimming: 4 bases; J trimming: 2 bases; junction bases outside the gene matches: 8. Germline CDR1 reads KGHDR; CDR2 reads SFDVKD. The CDR3 coding sequence is TGTGCCACCAGTGAACGTCCGGGACAGGATAACACCGGGGAGCTGTTTTTT. Protein product: CATSERPGQDNTGELFF.

This clonotype has ten or more counts. A read error is possible here, since a much larger clone lies one base away. The CDR3, as DNA: TGTGCCAGCAGCCAGCTGGGAGCACCCAAAAGCTATGGCTACACCTTC. Translating gives CASSQLGAPKSYGYTF. The chain has TRBV5-5 and TRBJ1-2; D unresolved. This CDR3 has 16 residues. V lost 4 bases and J lost 4, with 20 bases in between. Germline V CDR1 and CDR2: SGHKS, YYEKEE (reference sequence).

The chain links TRBV7-9 to TRBJ2-7; TRBD2 aligns across 10 bases. CDR1 is SEHNR and CDR2 is FQNEAQ in the germline V gene (reference sequence). The CDR3 sequence is 16 residues long. Trimming took 5 bases from V and 0 from J; bases not matched to a gene: 7. DNA of the CDR3: TGTGCCAGCAGCGTTGCTAGCGGGAGACACTCCTACGAGCAGTACTTC. This codes for CASSVASGRHSYEQYF.

The gene calls are TRBV20-1 and TRBJ2-7; 7 bases map to TRBD1. V was pared by 3 bases and J by 5 bases, with 7 bases of the junction left unmatched. The CDR3 consists of 13 residues. Per germline, CDR1 DFQATT and CDR2 SNEGSKA (reference sequence). The CDR3 spells CSARTTGIHEQYF. The CDR3 DNA is TGCAGTGCTAGGACGACAGGGATCCACGAGCAGTACTTC.

The table lists this clonotype with many counts. This chain connects TRBV6-5 to TRBJ2-5; 9 bases agree with TRBD2. Per the germline V gene, CDR1 is MNHEY and CDR2 is SVGAGI. The V gene end was trimmed by 5 bases and the J gene end by 0 bases; junction bases not matched to a gene: 7. This CDR3 comprises 16 residues. The CDR3 DNA follows: TGTGCCAGCAGTCCACTAGCGGGCCTAAACCAAGAGACCCAGTACTTC. Protein product: CASSPLAGLNQETQYF.

The sample holds many counts of this clonotype. The chain is built from TRBV7-2 and TRBJ2-2; D remains ambiguous. Looked up from germline, CDR1 is SGHTA and CDR2 is FQGNSA. The V and J ends lost 0 bases and 0 bases respectively, with 11 bases between them. The CDR3 is 17 residues long. The CDR3 is CASSLAPKNANTGELFF. CDR3 coding DNA: TGTGCCAGCAGCTTAGCACCGAAAAACGCGAACACCGGGGAGCTGTTTTTT.

The chain has TRBV2 and TRBJ2-5; the D gene could be TRBD1 or TRBD2 (5 bases each). The V gene lost 10 bases and the J gene lost 5 bases, with 20 bases spanning the gap. The CDR3 spans 14 residues. The V gene's germline CDR1 is SNHLY and CDR2 FYNNEI. The CDR3 DNA sequence: TGTGCCACCACAGGCAGGAGGCGCGGGGAGACCCAGTACTTC. It encodes CATTGRRRGETQYF. The full variable domain, rest sourced from reference TRBV2 and TRBJ2-5, is EPEVTQTPSHQVTQMGQEVILRCVPISNHLYFYWYRQILGQKVEFLVSFYNNEISEKSEIFDDQFSVERPDGSNFTLKIRSTKLEDSAMYFCATTGRRRGETQYFGPGTRLLVL.

The chain links TRBV20-1 to TRBJ2-7, with 12 positions matching TRBD2. The V and J ends lost 6 bases and 7 bases, in that order; junction bases with no gene match: 13. The V gene's germline CDR1 is DFQATT and CDR2 SNEGSKA (reference sequence). This CDR3 is built from 15 residues. The CDR3 bases are TGCAGTGCGTCTCTAGCGGGGGGGTTACTGGAAGAGCAGTACTTC. Protein product: CSASLAGGLLEEQYF.

Turning to this clonotype: One junction end disagrees with the germline gene, perhaps due to a read error. The chain recombines TRBV24-1 with TRBJ2-3, with D possibly TRBD1 on 6 matching bases. The CDR3 contains 18 residues. Per germline, CDR1 KGHDR and CDR2 SFDVKD. CDR3 in amino acids: CATSGDGKGEFGTDTRYF. CDR3 in DNA: TGTGCCACCAGCGGGGACGGAAAGGGGGAGTTCGGCACAGATACGCGGTATTTT.

The genes are TRBV15 and TRBJ1-5; 10 nucleotides line up with TRBD1. Germline assignment: CDR1 LNHNV and CDR2 YYDKDF (reference sequence). V trimming: 6 bases; J trimming: 6 bases; junction bases outside the gene matches: 11. There are 16 residues in the CDR3. CDR3 in amino acids: CATSPRDRGYGQPQHF. The CDR3 DNA sequence: TGTGCCACCAGTCCCCGGGACAGGGGTTACGGTCAGCCCCAGCATTTT.

The chain employs TRBV14 and TRBJ1-3; tentative D call: TRBD1 (6 bases). CDR1 and CDR2 from the germline V gene are SGHDN and FVKESK. This CDR3 is 12 amino acids long. V lost 5 bases, J lost 8 bases, and 10 bases lay in between. The CDR3 DNA follows: TGTGCCAGCAGCGCACAGGGATACACCATATATTTT. Protein product: CASSAQGYTIYF.

This clonotype is medium-sized by share. The chain is built from TRBV7-3 and TRBJ2-7; maybe TRBD2 (5 bases). With 4 bases removed from V and 6 bases from J, the gap between germline ends came to 13 bases. This CDR3 has 13 amino acids. Germline V CDR1 and CDR2: SGHTA, FQGTGA. CDR3 DNA: TGTGCCAGCAGCTCCCGGGCTACTAGCGAGCAGTACTTC. Amino acids: CASSSRATSEQYF.